Shown below are 16 T cell receptor beta chains from a single sample sequenced in a study of blood T cell repertoires in COVID-19. Sequencing used immunoSEQ multiplex PCR; TCRdb keeps in-frame clones, though not all of them. Of approximately 290,000 clones detected, around 82% appear once; the ten largest clones hold roughly 14%. Material: peripheral blood. The source of these receptors is a person aged 65-85 years with COVID-19, enrolled during active disease.

The V call is TRBV4-1, the J call TRBJ2-5, with TRBD1 matching 8 bases. The germline CDR1 and CDR2 sequences are MGHRA and YSYEKL. The CDR3 sequence is 17 residues long. The V segment lost 0 bases and the J segment 5 bases; nucleotides outside the gene matches: 11. The CDR3 here is CASSQEGRGRRGETQYF. The DNA for the CDR3 is TGCGCCAGCAGCCAAGAGGGCAGGGGGCGCCGGGGGGAGACCCAGTACTTC.

The chain uses TRBV7-2 and TRBJ1-5; D unresolved. CDR3 length: 14 residues. V lost 4 bases, J lost 4 bases, and 11 bases lay in between. CDR1 is SGHTA and CDR2 is FQGNSA in the germline V gene. The CDR3 DNA reads TGTGCCAGCAGCTCGGTAGTTAGAAATCAGCCCCAGCATTTT. It encodes CASSSVVRNQPQHF.

This chain joins TRBV5-4 and TRBJ1-6, with 7 bases that match TRBD1. The V segment lost 0 bases and the J segment 0 bases; nucleotides outside the gene matches: 9. The germline CDR1 and CDR2 sequences are SGHNT and YYREEE (reference sequence). The CDR3 is 19 amino acids. The CDR3 DNA follows: TGTGCCAGCAGCTTGGCGTTACAGGGGCCAAGCTCCTATAATTCACCCCTCCACTTT. Translated, it gives CASSLALQGPSSYNSPLHF. Drawing the rest from reference TRBV5-4 and TRBJ1-6, the complete variable domain is ETGVTQSPTHLIKTRGQQVTLRCSSQSGHNTVSWYQQALGQGPQFIFQYYREEENGRGNFPPRFSGLQFPNYSSELNVNALELDDSALYLCASSLALQGPSSYNSPLHFGNGTRLTVT.

This clone has more than one count but fewer than ten. The rearrangement uses TRBV2 and TRBJ2-1; the match to TRBD2 covers 12 bases. CDR3 length: 21 amino acids. The germline V gene encodes CDR1 SNHLY and CDR2 FYNNEI. After removal of 6 bases from V and 2 bases from J, the junction contained 20 bases not matched to a gene. The CDR3 nucleotides are TGTGCCAGCAGGCCACTAGCGGGGGGTTTTCTTTCTGCCAGACCCTACAATGAGCAGTTCTTC. Translated: CASRPLAGGFLSARPYNEQFF.

The J gene is TRBJ2-5, the V gene TRBV6-2 or TRBV6-3, with 7 bases identical to TRBD1. CDR1 is MNHEY, CDR2 SVGEGT, per germline. This CDR3 is built from 15 residues. After removal of 6 bases from V and 5 bases from J, the junction contained 12 bases not matched to a gene. CDR3 residues: CASSNGETGLETQYF. Written as DNA, the CDR3 is TGTGCCAGCAGCAATGGGGAGACAGGGCTGGAGACCCAGTACTTC.

V is TRBV11-2 and J is TRBJ1-1, with D possibly being TRBD1 (6 bases). The germline gives CDR1 SGHAT, CDR2 FQNNGV. The CDR3 is 14 amino acids. Trimming shortened V by 5 bases and J by 6 bases, and 16 bases separated the two germline ends. CDR3 bases: TGTGCCAGCAGCCCCCTACAGGGTTTTTCTGAAGCTTTCTTT. This gives the protein CASSPLQGFSEAFF.

This rearrangement joins TRBV15 to TRBJ1-1; TRBD1 is a possible D gene (5 bases). Germline V lookup: CDR1 LNHNV, CDR2 YYDKDF (reference sequence). Trimming removed 1 base at V and 3 bases at J, with 12 bases between. The CDR3 totals 15 residues. CDR3 coding DNA: TGTGCCACCAGCAGAGTTGGGGGGGAAGACACTGAAGCTTTCTTT. It yields the protein CATSRVGGEDTEAFF.

This rearrangement joins TRBV7-9 to TRBJ2-5; tentative D call: TRBD2 (6 bases). Deletions cut 3 bases from V and 3 bases from J, with 14 bases between. The CDR3 totals 15 residues. Germline assignment: CDR1 SEHNR and CDR2 FQNEAQ (reference sequence). The CDR3 region is CASSFRRGSKETQYF. As DNA, the CDR3 is TGTGCCAGCAGCTTCAGACGGGGGTCCAAAGAGACCCAGTACTTC.

The sample holds one count of this clone. CDR3 DNA: TGTGCCAGCAGTTACCATGGAGACCGATATGGCTACACCTTC. Its translation is CASSYHGDRYGYTF. The chain employs TRBV6-5 and TRBJ1-2; D is ambiguous. Germline V gene sequence: CDR1 MNHEY, CDR2 SVGAGI. This CDR3 contains 14 residues. The V and J ends lost 2 bases and 5 bases respectively, with 12 bases between them.

The chain uses TRBV29-1 and TRBJ2-1; 9 bases fit TRBD2. The length of the CDR3 is 17 residues. Germline trimming cut 7 bases from V and 1 base from J; bases unmatched to any gene: 14. Germline loops: CDR1 SQVTM, CDR2 ANQGSEA. The CDR3 spells CSGQAGPTSGSYNEQFF. The CDR3 nucleotides are TGCAGCGGACAGGCTGGGCCCACTAGCGGGTCCTACAATGAGCAGTTCTTC.

This chain links TRBV7-9 with TRBJ1-4, with unresolved D. CDR1 SEHNR and CDR2 FQNEAQ come from the germline V gene (reference sequence). The CDR3 is 14 amino acids. Trimming left V 5 bases short and J 3 bases short, with 10 bases between. The CDR3 loop reads CASSRGLANEKLFF. The CDR3 nucleotides are TGTGCCAGCAGCCGGGGTTTAGCTAATGAAAAACTGTTTTTT.

The genes are TRBV29-1 and TRBJ2-1; 7 bases align to TRBD2. The germline V gene has CDR1 SQVTM and CDR2 ANQGSEA. Trimming removed 6 bases from V and 0 bases from J; junction bases left unmatched: 5. The CDR3 loop spans 14 amino acids. The CDR3 reads CSVDSGFSYNEQFF. The CDR3 coding sequence is TGCAGCGTGGATAGCGGGTTCTCCTACAATGAGCAGTTCTTC.

V is TRBV14 and J is TRBJ2-2, with 8 bases that match TRBD2. The V gene end was trimmed by 1 base and the J gene end by 4 bases; junction bases not matched to a gene: 8. The CDR3 length is 17 residues. CDR1 is SGHDN and CDR2 is FVKESK in the germline V gene. The CDR3 DNA reads TGTGCCAGCAGCCAAGGTCGGGGGGGCTCCGCCACCGGGGAGCTGTTTTTT. This sequence encodes CASSQGRGGSATGELFF.

The gene calls are TRBV4-3 and TRBJ1-5; D perhaps matches TRBD1 (6 bases). Trimming took off 0 bases at V and 3 bases at J, with 21 bases between the two ends. The germline V gene has CDR1 LGHNA and CDR2 YSLEER. The CDR3 length is 19 residues. The CDR3 here is CASSQERGSDSPNNQPQHF. Written as DNA, the CDR3 is TGCGCCAGCAGCCAAGAGAGGGGATCGGACAGCCCTAACAATCAGCCCCAGCATTTT.

Regarding this clone: The identical CDR3 is also encoded by other nucleotide sequences in the sample. The chain is built from TRBV4-2 and TRBJ2-3, with TRBD2 as a possible D gene (6 bases). V lost 3 bases and J 0 bases, leaving 13 bases between the germline ends. The CDR3 sequence is 16 residues long. Germline V gene data show CDR1 as LGHNA and CDR2 as YNFKEQ. CDR3 DNA sequence: TGTGCCAGCAGCCAGGAGGCTAGCGTGAGCACAGATACGCAGTATTTT. This gives the protein CASSQEASVSTDTQYF.

The rearrangement links TRBV7-8 to TRBJ2-7; perhaps TRBD2 as D (5 bases). Germline-derived CDR1 and CDR2 are SGHVS and FQNEAQ. CDR3 length: 13 amino acids. Trimming shortened V by 2 bases and J by 1 base, and 6 bases separated the two germline ends. The CDR3 spells CASSLPGSYEQYF. CDR3 nucleotide sequence: TGTGCCAGCAGCTTACCGGGGTCCTACGAGCAGTACTTC.